This T cell receptor beta chain was obtained from a study of beta chain features in type 1 diabetes. V lost 3 bases, J lost 3 bases, and 9 bases lay in between. Germline values: CDR1 MNHEY, CDR2 SVGAGI. This CDR3 has 14 residues. There are a few counts of this clone. The target antigen is unknown. Of the isolated RNA, all was reverse transcribed, and so the sequenced material was expressed TCRB transcripts. Method: immunoSEQ multiplex PCR; TCRdb's copy keeps in-frame clones and lacks some. The sample has 250,000 to 300,000 clones, around 22% seen once. Study observations and caveats: All four CD4+ subsets of Type 1 diabetes patients contained TCRB CDR3s that were moderately but significantly shorter.

The sequencing input was naive CD4+ T cells from blood. The TCR was taken from a woman aged 25 to 39 with type 1 diabetes. This chain links TRBV6-5 with TRBJ2-4; perhaps TRBD2 as D (5 bases). In nucleotides, the CDR3 is TGTGCCAGCAGTTATGATCGGGGCAAAAACATTCAGTACTTC. Translating gives CASSYDRGKNIQYF.